This TCR beta chain was sequenced for a study of blood T cell repertoires in COVID-19. In the study overall: Specimens from acute and convalescent COVID-19 originated in the United States, Italy and Spain. From T cells, B-cell-depleted T cells, or PBMCs came the material, which was cDNA or gDNA.

Authors' data handling: Scientists estimated how many nucleated cells there were by amplifying reference gene primers. TCRdb keeps only in-frame clones here, not all; method: immunoSEQ multiplex PCR. V and J calls and clone size are given by that table; D and trimming were obtained from the DNA. This table holds roughly 250,000 clones, 70% to 85% found once. The CDR3 totals 15 residues. Germline values: CDR1 SGHRS, CDR2 YFSETQ. V lost 4 bases and J 7 bases, leaving 21 bases between the germline ends. The sample comprised peripheral blood. The source is a woman older than 75 with acute or convalescent COVID-19. This rearrangement joins TRBV5-1 to TRBJ2-7; possibly TRBD1 for D (5 bases). The CDR3 region is CASSISSGASGEQYF. DNA of the CDR3: TGCGCCAGCAGCATATCGTCTGGAGCCTCAGGGGAGCAGTACTTC.